This T cell receptor (beta chain) was retrieved from a study of blood T cell repertoires in COVID-19. Produced via immunoSEQ multiplex PCR; TCRdb's table is partial and in-frame only. The sample has roughly 91,000 clones, over 60% seen once; the top ten hold around 7%. Germline V CDR1 and CDR2: LNHDA, SQIVND (reference sequence). The CDR3 has 13 amino acids. V was pared by 5 bases and J by 3 bases, with 3 bases of the junction left unmatched. This TCR derives from a man between 65 and 80 years old with acute or convalescent COVID-19. The chain carries TRBV19 and TRBJ2-7, with 8 bases aligning to TRBD1. The sample was peripheral blood. CDR3 loop: CASSSGQGYEQYV. The CDR3 DNA sequence: TGTGCCAGTAGTTCCGGACAGGGCTACGAGCAGTACGTC.